This T cell receptor (beta chain) was sequenced in a study of shared clonotypes between healthy human individuals. TCRdb's table, derived via immunoSEQ multiplex PCR, lists solely in-frame clones and lacks some. This table has 2 million to 2.5 million clones, under 95% appearing once. Investigators divided CD4+ cells into CD45RA+ naive and CD45RA-negative memory subsets. Regarding the study as a whole: Generally, estimated richness proved larger in naive subsets than it did in memory subsets.

V dropped 1 base and J dropped 4 bases, with 4 bases sitting between them. Germline-derived CDR1 and CDR2 are MNHNS and SASEGT. The CDR3 covers 12 residues. Concerning this clone itself: What it binds is unknown. Other nucleotide sequences from this sample produce the same CDR3.

The chain combines TRBV6-1 with TRBJ1-2; D is uncertain. This receptor was identified in a man aged 18 to 30 in good health. Some clones in this sample may be carry-over from other donors' samples. Sequenced: naive CD4+ T cells from PBMCs. Indicated subset: CD45RA+ positively selected. CDR3 protein: CASSEGAYGYTF. CDR3 DNA: TGTGCCAGCAGTGAAGGGGCCTATGGCTACACCTTC.